This TCR beta chain was observed in a study of graft-versus-host responses after intestinal transplantation. The CDR3 has 13 residues. V lost 0 bases, J lost 3 bases, and 6 bases lay in between. Germline V CDR1 and CDR2: MGHDK, SYGVNS. The method was immunoSEQ multiplex PCR; TCRdb's version includes in-frame clones alone and lacks a portion of them. The table records fewer than 60,000 clones, 84% of them present only once. On this clone: Its antigen is currently unknown.

The V call is TRBV25-1, the J call TRBJ2-7; no reliable D call. The receptor comes from a human donor who was the organ donor for an intestinal transplant. Sequences were derived from unstimulated CD4+ T cells sorted from spleen or lymph node cells, sampled before transplant. CDR3 sequence: CASSEYPDYEQYF. For the CDR3, the DNA is TGTGCCAGCAGTGAATACCCGGACTACGAGCAGTACTTC.